These T cell receptor beta chains were read from a single sample in a study of blood T cell repertoires in COVID-19. This table comes from immunoSEQ multiplex PCR, and its TCRdb copy is limited to in-frame clones, with some not included. The sample consists of 250,000 to 350,000 clones, more than 80% of them appearing once. Sequenced input: peripheral blood. The receptors come from a woman aged 45-59 years with COVID-19, enrolled during active disease. Both conserved end residues are part of each CDR3.

V gene	J gene	CDR3 protein
TRBV30	TRBJ2-7	CAWSSSGARDEQYF
TRBV19	TRBJ1-1	CASSPQGLNTEAFF
TRBV29-1	TRBJ2-5	CSARTGTETQYF
TRBV21-1	TRBJ1-2	CASSKTHSGYTF
TRBV2	TRBJ1-2	CASSGGDSNYGYTF
TRBV11-2	TRBJ1-4	CASSFSLQGVREKLFF
TRBV6-5	TRBJ1-6	CASSKKQNSPLHF
TRBV27	TRBJ2-3	CASKSRTGHWGTDTQYF
TRBV19	TRBJ2-4	CASSIDQQGNIQYF
TRBV9	TRBJ2-1	CASSVRETYNEQFF
TRBV7-9	TRBJ1-2	CASSLEGGYTF
TRBV5-1	TRBJ1-2	CASSLAGVGANYGYTF
TRBV6-5	TRBJ2-5	CASSYSTRGMETQYF
TRBV5-1	TRBJ2-5	CASSAGQLGQETQYF
TRBV18	TRBJ2-7	CASSLTGTDYEQYF
TRBV19	TRBJ2-3	CASSMSWVAGSADTQYF
TRBV7-9	TRBJ2-1	CASSLWGQGKNEQFF
TRBV19	TRBJ1-5	CASSIFGQRNNQPQHF
TRBV6-2/TRBV6-3	TRBJ2-2	CASSWASGELFF
TRBV10-3	TRBJ2-1	CAIKGGGSYNEQFF
TRBV18	TRBJ1-4	CASSPGQGLNEKLFF
TRBV30	TRBJ2-1	CACSSGSSYNEQFF
TRBV5-4	TRBJ2-6	CASSLQDSGANVLTF
TRBV6-6	TRBJ2-7	CASSRDTPTYEQYF
TRBV9	TRBJ2-1	CASSVAVPPNEQFF
TRBV14	TRBJ2-5	CASSHRRSGTGVQETQYF
TRBV4-3	TRBJ2-2	CASSQDRASGPDLFF
TRBV5-6	TRBJ1-6	CASSSRTGRLEDSPLHF
TRBV21-1	TRBJ2-1	CASSKVPLGQGVYNEQFF